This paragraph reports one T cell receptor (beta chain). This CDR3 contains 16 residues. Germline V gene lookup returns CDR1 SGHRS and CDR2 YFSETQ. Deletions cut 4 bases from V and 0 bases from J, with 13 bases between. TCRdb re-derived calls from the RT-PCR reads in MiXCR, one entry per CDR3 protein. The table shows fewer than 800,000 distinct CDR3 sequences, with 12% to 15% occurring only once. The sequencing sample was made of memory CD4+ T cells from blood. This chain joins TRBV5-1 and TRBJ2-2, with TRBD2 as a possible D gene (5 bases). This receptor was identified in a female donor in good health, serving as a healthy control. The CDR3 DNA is TGCGCCAGCAGCAGAGACACCGGGACGAACACCGGGGAGCTGTTTTTT. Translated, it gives CASSRDTGTNTGELFF.